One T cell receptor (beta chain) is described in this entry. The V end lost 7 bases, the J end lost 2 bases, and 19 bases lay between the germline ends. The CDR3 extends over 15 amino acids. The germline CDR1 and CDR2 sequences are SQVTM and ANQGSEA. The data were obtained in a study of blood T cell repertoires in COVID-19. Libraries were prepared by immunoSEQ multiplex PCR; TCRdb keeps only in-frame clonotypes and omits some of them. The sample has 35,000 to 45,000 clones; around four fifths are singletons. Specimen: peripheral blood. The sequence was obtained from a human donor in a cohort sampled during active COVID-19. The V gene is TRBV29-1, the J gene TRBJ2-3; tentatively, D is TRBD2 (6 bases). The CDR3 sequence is CSGGSGRGLTDTQYF. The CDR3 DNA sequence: TGCAGCGGGGGATCCGGGCGGGGCCTCACAGATACGCAGTATTTT.